This TCR beta chain was documented in a study of cytomegalovirus exposure and HLA in healthy donors. The CDR3 is 11 residues long. Trimming left V 10 bases short and J 8 bases short, with 11 bases between. Germline CDR1 and CDR2: MRHNA and SNTAGT. PCR primers comprised 60 Vbeta and 13 Jbeta primers. The repertoire was sequenced with immunoSEQ multiplex PCR; TCRdb's copy has only in-frame clones and lacks some. The sample consists of 150,000 to 200,000 clones, over 60% of them appearing once. Sequencing used PBMCs. The receptor's source is a man over 45 in good health and CMV-seropositive. J is TRBJ1-4 and V is TRBV6-4, with D perhaps matching TRBD1 (5 bases). CDR3 sequence (DNA): TGTGCCAAGGGGAAGGGGGAAAAACTGTTTTTT. Its protein product is CAKGKGEKLFF.